One T cell receptor (beta chain) is described in this entry. Some clones are missing from TCRdb's copy, which holds only in-frame ones; the method was immunoSEQ multiplex PCR. In the table there are 90,000 to 100,000 clones, approximately 90% of which are singletons. The germline V gene encodes CDR1 SEHNR and CDR2 FQNEAQ (reference sequence). The CDR3 runs 15 residues. Trimming took 5 bases from V and 1 from J; bases not matched to a gene: 6. The sample originates from a study of OX40 agonist ivuxolimab in advanced cancers. About the research overall: An anti-OX40 (CD134) antibody with agonistic activity, ivuxolimab, was administered to patients.

The origin of this receptor is an adult with an advanced solid tumor such as melanoma, head and neck, liver or kidney cancer. Specimen: CD4+ or CD8+ T cells sorted from blood, collected in a trial of the OX40 agonist ivuxolimab. The rearrangement links TRBV7-9 to TRBJ1-1, with 8 nucleotides matching TRBD1. The CDR3 here is CASSRSTGANTEAFF. CDR3 coding DNA: TGTGCCAGCAGCCGCTCGACAGGGGCGAACACTGAAGCTTTCTTT. The full variable domain, rest sourced from reference TRBV7-9 and TRBJ1-1, is DTGVSQNPRHKITKRGQNVTFRCDPISEHNRLYWYRQTLGQGPEFLTYFQNEAQLEKSRLLSDRFSAERPKGSFSTLEIQRTEQGDSAMYLCASSRSTGANTEAFFGQGTRLTVV.